The 16 T cell receptor beta chains listed next were all sequenced from one sample in a study of identical twins listed by TCRdb under 2016. The library was prepared using 5' RACE. TCRdb shows the sequencer as Illumina HiSeq 2000. The public reads were reanalyzed by TCRdb: fastp trimming at Q25, MiXCR alignment, in-frame beta chains only. All rows with the same CDR3 protein become a single entry with the most common DNA and genes. Present in this sample are some 690,000 distinct CDR3 sequences, around 21% of which were seen just once. The ten largest clonotypes hold 4.3% of the sample. These same data were also listed under a study on T cells expressing NK-cell markers.

Material: PBMCs. The receptor set was obtained from a woman aged 18 to 35 in good health.

This clonotype came up a few times. The rearrangement links TRBV5-1 to TRBJ2-7; 10 bases align to TRBD2. The CDR3 is made up of 14 amino acids. V lost 0 bases, J lost 6 bases, and 3 bases stayed unmatched. Germline V gene lookup returns CDR1 SGHRS and CDR2 YFSETQ. The CDR3 region is CASSLVLAGSEQYF. DNA of the CDR3: TGCGCCAGCAGCTTGGTACTAGCGGGGTCCGAGCAGTACTTC.

The V and J genes are TRBV20-1 and TRBJ2-3; the D call may be TRBD1 or TRBD2 (7 bases each). Looked up from germline, CDR1 is DFQATT and CDR2 is SNEGSKA (reference sequence). Between the trimmed V and J ends, which lost 3 bases and 0 bases, there was a span of 16 bases. The CDR3 is 16 residues long. Written as DNA, the CDR3 is TGCAGTGCTAGGCTATCAGGGGGGGATAGCACAGATACGCAGTATTTT. Its protein product is CSARLSGGDSTDTQYF.

This clonotype was observed a few times. V and J are TRBV20-1 and TRBJ2-7; maybe TRBD2 (5 bases). Germline CDR1 is DFQATT and CDR2 is SNEGSKA (reference sequence). V dropped 5 bases and J dropped 0 bases, with 14 bases sitting between them. The CDR3 extends over 14 amino acids. For the CDR3, the DNA is TGCAGTGCTCCCGCTAGCCAAAGCTCCTACGAGCAGTACTTC. Translation gives CSAPASQSSYEQYF.

This clonotype was detected only a few times. This rearrangement joins TRBV5-1 to TRBJ2-7; no clear D. Between the trimmed V and J ends, which lost 2 bases and 3 bases, there was a span of 6 bases. From germline, CDR1 is SGHRS and CDR2 YFSETQ. The length of the CDR3 is 12 residues. The CDR3 DNA reads as TGCGCCAGCAGCTTTGACCTCTACGAGCAGTACTTC. Its protein is CASSFDLYEQYF.

This clonotype has more than one count but fewer than ten. The chain has TRBV27 and TRBJ2-4, with unresolved D. V lost 4 bases, J lost 7 bases, and 14 bases lay in between. The CDR3 extends over 14 amino acids. From germline, CDR1 is MNHEY and CDR2 SMNVEV (reference sequence). DNA for the CDR3: TGTGCCAGCAGTTACCACAGCGAGATGAACATTCAGTACTTC. Translation: CASSYHSEMNIQYF.

The chain uses TRBV10-3 and TRBJ2-1; perhaps TRBD2 as D (5 bases). CDR3 size: 16 residues. Per germline, CDR1 ENHRY and CDR2 SYGVKD. V dropped 0 bases and J dropped 3 bases, with 12 bases sitting between them. This CDR3 is CAISESSQRGYNEQFF. CDR3 DNA sequence: TGTGCCATCAGTGAGTCCAGCCAACGGGGCTACAATGAGCAGTTCTTC.

This clonotype was found a few times. This rearrangement joins TRBV20-1 to TRBJ2-5; TRBD1 matches 7 bases. Germline V CDR1 and CDR2: DFQATT, SNEGSKA (reference sequence). V dropped 6 bases and J dropped 7; count of bases not matched to a gene: 14. The CDR3 runs to 14 residues. The CDR3 DNA follows: TGCAGTGCCTTCATGCCGGGACAGTTAAGGACCCAGTACTTC. Amino acid sequence: CSAFMPGQLRTQYF.

CDR3 DNA sequence: TGTGCCATCAGTCGGGATTCCTACGGGGAGCAGTACTTC. This gives the protein CAISRDSYGEQYF. The J gene is TRBJ2-7, the V gene TRBV10-3; the D gene is possibly TRBD2 (5 bases). V was clipped by 5 bases and J by 7 bases, with 15 bases between them. Germline CDR1 and CDR2: ENHRY and SYGVKD. The CDR3 has 13 amino acids.

This clonotype showed up just a few times. The J gene is TRBJ2-3, the V gene TRBV9; D is ambiguous. The CDR3 runs to 14 residues. V lost 0 bases and J lost 2, with 7 bases in between. Germline CDR1 and CDR2: SGDLS and YYNGEE. The CDR3 loop reads CASSVDSTTDTQYF. CDR3 in DNA: TGTGCCAGCAGCGTAGATTCGACCACAGATACGCAGTATTTT.

At least ten counts were recorded for this clonotype. The rearrangement uses TRBV5-1 and TRBJ1-3; 7 nucleotides agree with TRBD1. Germline CDR1 and CDR2: SGHRS and YFSETQ. V shed 0 bases and J 2 bases; nucleotides not matched to a gene: 2. The CDR3 contains 15 residues. CDR3 region: CASSLEGATGNTIYF. The CDR3 region has the DNA TGCGCCAGCAGCTTGGAGGGGGCTACTGGAAACACCATATATTTT.

This clonotype has at least ten counts. This chain links TRBV7-9 with TRBJ2-1; 7 positions match TRBD2. The J segment lost 5 bases and the V segment lost 5 bases, leaving 9 bases of the junction unmatched. This CDR3 has 15 residues. Germline CDR1 and CDR2: SEHNR and FQNEAQ (reference sequence). The CDR3 sequence is CASSTPSGGDNEQFF. DNA of the CDR3: TGTGCCAGCAGCACCCCTAGCGGCGGGGACAATGAGCAGTTCTTC.

The CDR3: CASRSGLRRNNEQFF. The CDR3 DNA is TGTGCCAGCAGATCGGGACTCCGCCGAAACAATGAGCAGTTCTTC. The chain links TRBV6-1 to TRBJ2-1; weak D call: TRBD2 (6 bases). Germline V CDR1 and CDR2: MNHNS, SASEGT. The CDR3 sequence is 15 residues long. The ends were cut back, 6 bases at V and 5 bases at J, with 17 bases in the middle.

This clonotype was picked up a small number of times. This sequence joins TRBV12-3 or TRBV12-4 and TRBJ2-5, with TRBD2 as a possible D gene (7 bases). V lost 4 bases and J 4 bases, leaving 16 bases between the germline ends. The CDR3 spans 15 residues. The CDR3 protein is CASSSTGGDGETQYF. DNA of the CDR3: TGTGCCAGCAGTTCCACGGGGGGCGATGGAGAGACCCAGTACTTC.

The chain couples TRBV6-7 to TRBJ1-2; D is unresolved. TRBV6-7 has ORF status, its function being uncertain. Trimming shortened V by 5 bases and J by 0 bases, and 13 bases separated the two germline ends. This CDR3 has 15 residues. For the CDR3, the DNA is TGTGCCAGCAGTATGGCCAGCAGAACTAACTATGGCTACACCTTC. This gives the protein CASSMASRTNYGYTF.

This clonotype was counted a few times. The chain is built from TRBV5-5 and TRBJ2-3; 15 bases line up with TRBD2. V gave up 4 bases and J gave up 5 bases; unmatched junction bases: 5. CDR3 length equals 16 residues. Germline V gene sequence: CDR1 SGHKS, CDR2 YYEKEE (reference sequence). The CDR3 loop is CASSIGLAGGQDTQYF. Written as DNA, the CDR3 is TGTGCCAGCAGCATCGGACTAGCGGGGGGGCAAGATACGCAGTATTTT.

This sequence joins TRBV20-1 and TRBJ2-7; D is ambiguous. The germline V gene has CDR1 DFQATT and CDR2 SNEGSKA (reference sequence). The CDR3 runs 13 residues. V lost 2 bases, J lost 0 bases, and 8 bases lay in between. DNA for the CDR3: TGCAGTGCTAGAACTTACATCTCCTACGAGCAGTACTTC. Protein product: CSARTYISYEQYF.